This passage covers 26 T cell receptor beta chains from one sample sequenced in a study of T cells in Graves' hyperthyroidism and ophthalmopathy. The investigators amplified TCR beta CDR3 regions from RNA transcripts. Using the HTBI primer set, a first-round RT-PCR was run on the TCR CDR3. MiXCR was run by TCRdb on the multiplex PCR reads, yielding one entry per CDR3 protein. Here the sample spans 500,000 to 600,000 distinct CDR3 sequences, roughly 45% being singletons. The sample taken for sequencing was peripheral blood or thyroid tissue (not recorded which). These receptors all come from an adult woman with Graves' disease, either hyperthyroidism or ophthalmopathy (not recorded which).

Here the CDR3 DNA reads TGTGCCACCAGTGATTCAGACAGCGCTGGAAACACCATATATTTT. Translating gives CATSDSDSAGNTIYF. The V and J genes are TRBV24-1 and TRBJ1-3; perhaps TRBD1 as D (5 bases). Germline V gives CDR1 KGHDR, CDR2 SFDVKD. This CDR3 spans 15 amino acids. V was clipped by 2 bases and J by 2 bases, with 9 bases between them.

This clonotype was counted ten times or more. In nucleotides, the CDR3 is TGTGCCAGCAGTGACCGGGGTAAAGATCAGCCCCAGCATTTT. Translating gives CASSDRGKDQPQHF. V is TRBV6-1 and J is TRBJ1-5, with D uncertain. This CDR3 has 14 residues. Trimming took off 3 bases at V and 5 bases at J, with 11 bases between the two ends. Per germline, CDR1 MNHNS and CDR2 SASEGT.

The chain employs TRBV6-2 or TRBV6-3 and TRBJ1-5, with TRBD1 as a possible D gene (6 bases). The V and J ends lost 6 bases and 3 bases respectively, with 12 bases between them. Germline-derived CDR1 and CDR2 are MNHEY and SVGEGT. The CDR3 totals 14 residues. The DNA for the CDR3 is TGTGCCAGCAGAACCGGACAGCACAATCAGCCCCAGCATTTT. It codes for CASRTGQHNQPQHF.

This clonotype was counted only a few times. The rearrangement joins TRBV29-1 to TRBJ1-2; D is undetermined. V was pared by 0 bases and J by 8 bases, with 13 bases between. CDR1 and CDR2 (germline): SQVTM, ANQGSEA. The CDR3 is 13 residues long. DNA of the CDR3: TGCAGCGTTGAAGATACGGCAACGAGGGGCTACACCTTC. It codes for CSVEDTATRGYTF.

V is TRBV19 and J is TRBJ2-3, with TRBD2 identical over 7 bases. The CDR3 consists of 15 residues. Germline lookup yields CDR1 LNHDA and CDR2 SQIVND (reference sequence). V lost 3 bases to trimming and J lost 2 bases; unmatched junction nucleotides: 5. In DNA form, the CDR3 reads TGTGCCAGTAGTATTTCGCGGGAGAACACAGATACGCAGTATTTT. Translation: CASSISRENTDTQYF.

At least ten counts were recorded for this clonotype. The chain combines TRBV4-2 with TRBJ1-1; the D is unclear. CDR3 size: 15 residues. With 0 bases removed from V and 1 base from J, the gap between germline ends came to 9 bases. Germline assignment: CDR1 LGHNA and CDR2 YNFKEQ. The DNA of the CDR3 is TGTGCCAGCAGCCAAGAATTTGGTAAGAACACTGAAGCTTTCTTT. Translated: CASSQEFGKNTEAFF.

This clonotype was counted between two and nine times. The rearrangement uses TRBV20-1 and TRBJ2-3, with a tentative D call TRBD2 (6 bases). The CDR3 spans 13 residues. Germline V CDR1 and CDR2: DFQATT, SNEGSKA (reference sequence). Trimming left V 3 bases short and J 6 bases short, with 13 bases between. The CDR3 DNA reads TGCAGTGCTAGTGACCGACTAGACGATACGCAGTATTTT. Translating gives CSASDRLDDTQYF.

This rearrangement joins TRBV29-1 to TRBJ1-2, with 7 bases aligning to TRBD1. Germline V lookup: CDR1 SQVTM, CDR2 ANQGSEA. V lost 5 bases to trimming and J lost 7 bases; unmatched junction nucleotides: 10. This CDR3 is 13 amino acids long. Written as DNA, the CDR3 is TGCAGCGTTATGGGCCAACAGGGGATTGGCTACACCTTC. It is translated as CSVMGQQGIGYTF. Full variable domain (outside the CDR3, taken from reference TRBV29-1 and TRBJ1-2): SAVISQKPSRDICQRGTSLTIQCQVDSQVTMMFWYRQQPGQSLTLIATANQGSEATYESGFVIDKFPISRPNLTFSTLTVSNMSPEDSSIYLCSVMGQQGIGYTFGSGTRLTVV.

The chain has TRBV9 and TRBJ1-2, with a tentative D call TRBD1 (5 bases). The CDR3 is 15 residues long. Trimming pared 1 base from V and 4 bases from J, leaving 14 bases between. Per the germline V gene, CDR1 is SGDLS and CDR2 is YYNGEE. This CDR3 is CASSVSTGEIYGYTF. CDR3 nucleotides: TGTGCCAGCAGCGTATCAACAGGCGAGATCTATGGCTACACCTTC.

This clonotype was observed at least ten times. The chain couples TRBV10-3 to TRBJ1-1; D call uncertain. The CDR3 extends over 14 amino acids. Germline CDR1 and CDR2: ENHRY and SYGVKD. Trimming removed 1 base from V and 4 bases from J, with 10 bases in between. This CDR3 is CAISEYSVATEAFF. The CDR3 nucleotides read TGTGCCATCAGTGAGTACAGTGTCGCCACTGAAGCTTTCTTT.

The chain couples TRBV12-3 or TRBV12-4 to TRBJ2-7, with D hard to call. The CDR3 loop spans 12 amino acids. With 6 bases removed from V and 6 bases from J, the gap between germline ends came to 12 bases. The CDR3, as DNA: TGTGCCAGCAGCTCCAGCCGGGCCGAGCAGTACTTC. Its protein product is CASSSSRAEQYF.

This CDR3 is CASSQGTGSSYEQYF. The DNA of the CDR3 is TGTGCCAGCAGCCAGGGGACAGGTAGCTCCTACGAGCAGTACTTC. The rearrangement joins TRBV16 to TRBJ2-7, with 8 bases identical to TRBD1. Germline CDR1 and CDR2: KGHSY and FQNENV. V lost 3 bases and J lost 0; bases outside the gene matches: 4. The CDR3 contains 15 residues.

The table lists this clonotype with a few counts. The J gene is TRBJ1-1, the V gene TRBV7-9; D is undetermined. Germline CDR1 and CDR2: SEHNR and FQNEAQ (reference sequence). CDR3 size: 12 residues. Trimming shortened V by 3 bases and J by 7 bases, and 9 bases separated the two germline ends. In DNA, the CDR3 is TGTGCCAGCAGCTTCGACGCGATTGAAGCTTTCTTT. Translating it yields CASSFDAIEAFF.

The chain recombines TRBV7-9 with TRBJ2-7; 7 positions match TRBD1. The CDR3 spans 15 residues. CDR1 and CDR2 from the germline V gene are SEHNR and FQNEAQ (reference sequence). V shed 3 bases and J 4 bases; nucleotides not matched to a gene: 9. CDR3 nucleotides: TGTGCCAGCAGCTTTGCAGGGGGAACAGTGTACGAGCAGTACTTC. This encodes CASSFAGGTVYEQYF.

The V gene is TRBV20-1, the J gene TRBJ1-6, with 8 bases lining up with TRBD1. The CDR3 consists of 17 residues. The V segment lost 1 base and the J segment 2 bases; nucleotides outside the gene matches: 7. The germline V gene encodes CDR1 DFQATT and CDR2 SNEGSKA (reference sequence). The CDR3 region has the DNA TGCAGTGCTAGAGTACAGGGGGATTACACCTATAATTCACCCCTCCACTTT. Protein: CSARVQGDYTYNSPLHF.

The CDR3 reads CASSATGSYGGYTF. CDR3 nucleotide sequence: TGTGCCAGCAGCGCGACAGGGTCATATGGCGGCTACACCTTC. The gene calls are TRBV7-3 and TRBJ1-2, with TRBD1 matching 7 bases. Germline CDR1 SGHTA, CDR2 FQGTGA. V dropped 5 bases and J dropped 8; count of bases not matched to a gene: 11. CDR3 length: 14 residues.

The CDR3 here is CASRFDRGLLHF. CDR3 sequence (DNA): TGTGCCAGCAGATTCGACAGGGGCCTCCTCCACTTT. V usage is TRBV7-2 and J usage is TRBJ1-6; 8 nucleotides match TRBD1. The CDR3 runs to 12 residues. Germline lookup yields CDR1 SGHTA and CDR2 FQGNSA. V was pared by 6 bases and J by 15 bases, with 7 bases of the junction left unmatched. The full variable domain, its missing parts supplied by reference TRBV7-2 and TRBJ1-6, is GAGVSQSPSNKVTEKGKDVELRCDPISGHTALYWYRQSLGQGLEFLIYFQGNSAPDKSGLPSDRFSAERTGGSVSTLTIQRTQQEDSAVYLCASRFDRGLLHFGNGTRLTVT.

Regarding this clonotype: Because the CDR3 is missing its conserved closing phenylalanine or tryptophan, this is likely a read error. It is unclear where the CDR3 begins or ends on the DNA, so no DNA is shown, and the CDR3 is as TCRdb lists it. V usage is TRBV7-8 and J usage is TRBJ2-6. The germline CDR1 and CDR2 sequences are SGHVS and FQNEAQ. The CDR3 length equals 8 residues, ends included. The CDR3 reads CASSLGGA.

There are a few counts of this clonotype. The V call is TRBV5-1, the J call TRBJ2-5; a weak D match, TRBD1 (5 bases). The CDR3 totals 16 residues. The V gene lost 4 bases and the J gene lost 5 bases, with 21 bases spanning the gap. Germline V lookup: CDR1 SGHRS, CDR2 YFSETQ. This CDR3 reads CASSLMGLGEQETQYF. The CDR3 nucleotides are TGCGCCAGCAGCCTCATGGGGCTAGGGGAACAGGAGACCCAGTACTTC.

The CDR3 spells CASSLDGDWPQHF. The CDR3 DNA reads as TGTGCCAGCAGCTTAGACGGGGACTGGCCCCAGCATTTT. This sequence joins TRBV7-2 and TRBJ1-5; tentative D call: TRBD1 (5 bases). V dropped 1 base and J dropped 9 bases, with 10 bases sitting between them. The CDR3 is 13 amino acids. CDR1 and CDR2 (germline): SGHTA, FQGNSA.

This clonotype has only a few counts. CDR3 sequence reads: CSVREYQETQYF. The DNA for the CDR3 is TGCAGCGTCCGGGAATATCAAGAGACCCAGTACTTC. The chain employs TRBV29-1 and TRBJ2-3; tentative D call: TRBD2 (5 bases). The J call may be mistaken, given a closer DNA end match to TRBJ2-5. Per the germline V gene, CDR1 is SQVTM and CDR2 is ANQGSEA. The CDR3 is made up of 12 amino acids.

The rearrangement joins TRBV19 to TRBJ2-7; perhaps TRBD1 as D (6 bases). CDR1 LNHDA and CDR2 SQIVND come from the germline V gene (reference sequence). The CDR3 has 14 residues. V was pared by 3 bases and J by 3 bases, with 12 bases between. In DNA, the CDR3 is TGTGCCAGTAGTATGAGGGGGACCAGCTACGAGCAGTACTTC. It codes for CASSMRGTSYEQYF. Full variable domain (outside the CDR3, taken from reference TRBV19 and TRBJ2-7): DGGITQSPKYLFRKEGQNVTLSCEQNLNHDAMYWYRQDPGQGLRLIYYSQIVNDFQKGDIAEGYSVSREKKESFPLTVTSAQKNPTAFYLCASSMRGTSYEQYFGPGTRLTVT.

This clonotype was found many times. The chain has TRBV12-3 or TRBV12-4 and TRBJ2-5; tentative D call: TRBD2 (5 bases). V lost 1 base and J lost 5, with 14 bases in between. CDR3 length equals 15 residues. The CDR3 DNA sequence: TGTGCCAGCAGTTTAGGATACCAGAGGGAGGAGACCCAGTACTTC. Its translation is CASSLGYQREETQYF.

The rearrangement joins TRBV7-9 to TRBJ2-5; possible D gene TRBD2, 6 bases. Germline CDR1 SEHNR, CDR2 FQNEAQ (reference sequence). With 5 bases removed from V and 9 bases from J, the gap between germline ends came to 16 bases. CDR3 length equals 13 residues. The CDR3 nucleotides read TGTGCCAGCAGCCCGGGGGTAAATCAGCCCCAGTACTTC. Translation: CASSPGVNQPQYF.

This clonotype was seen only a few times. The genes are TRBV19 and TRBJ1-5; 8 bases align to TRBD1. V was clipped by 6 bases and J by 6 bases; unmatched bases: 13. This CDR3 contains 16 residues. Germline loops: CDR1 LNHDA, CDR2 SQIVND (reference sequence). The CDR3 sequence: CASSRRVDRVRQPQHF. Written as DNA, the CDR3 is TGTGCCAGTAGCCGCCGGGTGGACAGGGTACGTCAGCCCCAGCATTTT.

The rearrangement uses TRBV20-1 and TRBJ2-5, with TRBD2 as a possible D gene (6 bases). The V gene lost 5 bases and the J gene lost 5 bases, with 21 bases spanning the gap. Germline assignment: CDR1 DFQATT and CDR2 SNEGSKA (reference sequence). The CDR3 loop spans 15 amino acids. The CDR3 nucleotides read TGCAGTGCTGTAATATCCGGGAGCGAATTGGAGACCCAGTACTTC. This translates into CSAVISGSELETQYF.